Given below is one TCR beta chain in context. The antigen is undetermined. From germline, CDR1 is MGHRA and CDR2 YSYEKL. V was cut by 3 bases and J by 0 bases, with 14 bases left in between. This CDR3 contains 17 residues. The sample originates from a study of Ad26.COV2.S vaccination and SARS-CoV-2 variants. The wider study: Participants got Ad26.COV2.S intramuscularly, once or twice 56 days apart. General observations from the study: Vaccine recipients showed a spike-specific TCR breadth that was higher than in placebo recipients.

Treatment given: some 20 received Ad26.COV2.S at low or high dose, single or two shots; roughly 5 received placebo; per-sample allocation not given. The investigators took samples on day 63 after the first vaccine or placebo injection. Generated by immunoSEQ multiplex PCR, the TCRdb table keeps only in-frame clones and is missing some. There are about 440,000 clones in the sample; around 90% occur only once, and under 4.5% lies in the top ten. Sequencing used peripheral blood, obtained in a trial of Ad26.COV2.S vaccine versus placebo. This receptor was identified in a person aged 18-65 years who received the Ad26.COV2.S COVID-19 vaccine or a placebo. V gene TRBV4-1 combines with J gene TRBJ1-4; D gene ambiguous. The CDR3 region has the DNA TGCGCCAGCAGCCATAGGGAAAGACAAGCAACTAATGAAAAACTGTTTTTT. Protein: CASSHRERQATNEKLFF.